The clone carrying this T cell receptor beta chain was counted many times. Its target is not known. TCRdb redid the calling of the 5' RACE reads with MiXCR, one entry per CDR3 protein. The sample lists approximately 620,000 distinct CDR3 sequences; 8.6% were seen once. This record belongs to a study of identical twins. Study conclusions and caveats: Zero-insertion analyses could be partly confounded by invariant MAIT and iNKT cells. Carriage of fewer insertions was seen in abundant cord blood beta clonotypes, whereas memory repertoires showed none. Models predicted too little out-of-frame TCR alpha sharing in monozygotic twins. Sequences that were beta out-of-frame showed weaker excess twin sharing.

Germline trimming cut 5 bases from V and 5 bases from J; bases unmatched to any gene: 4. This CDR3 has 14 amino acids. CDR1 LGHNT and CDR2 FRNRAP come from the germline V gene. This same sample was also part of a study on yellow fever vaccine responses in identical twins.

The chain recombines TRBV12-5 with TRBJ1-1; 11 positions agree with TRBD1. Material: PBMCs. This receptor was taken from a woman younger than 35 in good health. CDR3 protein: CASGLGQGATEAFF. CDR3 nucleotide sequence: TGTGCTAGTGGTCTCGGACAGGGGGCTACTGAAGCTTTCTTT.